One and the same sample provided the 13 T cell receptor beta chains below, sequenced in a study of T cell repertoires in cytomegalovirus infection. Each CDR3 protein is one row after TCRdb ran MiXCR on the reads. The sample has around 800,000 distinct CDR3 sequences, 32% seen once. No antigen is known for these receptors. Here the sequenced sample was cultured CD8+ T cells from PBMCs, taken from culture after CMV antigen stimulation. The receptors come from a human donor in good health (CMV status not recorded). Some clones in this sample may be carry-over from other donors' samples.

This clonotype has just a few counts. This rearrangement joins TRBV5-5 to TRBJ2-5; TRBD1 is a possible D gene (6 bases). Germline values: CDR1 SGHKS, CDR2 YYEKEE (reference sequence). V lost 4 bases and J 4 bases, leaving 17 bases between the germline ends. CDR3 length: 15 residues. In DNA, the CDR3 is TGTGCCAGCAGCGGCGATACAGGGTTGGGAGAGACCCAGTACTTC. Protein: CASSGDTGLGETQYF.

This rearrangement joins TRBV12-3 or TRBV12-4 to TRBJ2-7, with unresolved D. This CDR3 has 12 amino acids. Trimming removed 6 bases at V and 4 bases at J, with 10 bases between. CDR3 nucleotide sequence: TGTGCCAGCAGCACGACTGATTACGAGCAGTACTTC. Translated, it gives CASSTTDYEQYF.

This clonotype was counted a few times. The chain recombines TRBV6-1 with TRBJ2-7, with D unclear. CDR1 is MNHNS and CDR2 is SASEGT in the germline V gene. The V end was cut by 5 bases, the J end by 6 bases, with 11 bases between. The length of the CDR3 is 12 residues. CDR3 sequence reads: CASSLFLGEQYV. The DNA of the CDR3 is TGTGCCAGCAGTTTGTTTCTCGGCGAGCAGTACGTC.

This chain uses TRBV7-4 with TRBJ1-6; 8 positions match TRBD1. V dropped 4 bases and J dropped 0; count of bases not matched to a gene: 5. The CDR3 spans 17 residues. Germline V CDR1 and CDR2: SGHVT, SQSDAQ. The CDR3 loop reads CASSSDRVSSYNSPLHF. The CDR3 DNA reads TGTGCCAGCAGCTCGGACAGGGTCAGCTCCTATAATTCACCCCTCCACTTT.

This chain uses TRBV4-1 with TRBJ2-1; 13 bases map to TRBD2. The CDR3 contains 19 residues. V lost 5 bases, J lost 0 bases, and 10 bases stayed unmatched. CDR1 MGHRA and CDR2 YSYEKL come from the germline V gene. The CDR3 DNA reads TGCGCCAGCAGCTTCCGACTAGCGGGGGGCTCGAGCTCCTACAATGAGCAGTTCTTC. Translating it yields CASSFRLAGGSSSYNEQFF.

The V and J genes are TRBV5-5 and TRBJ2-7; D gene uncertain. The CDR3 is 14 residues long. Germline V gives CDR1 SGHKS, CDR2 YYEKEE (reference sequence). Trimming took off 0 bases at V and 0 bases at J, with 7 bases between the two ends. CDR3 sequence reads: CASSLVTLSYEQYF. DNA of the CDR3: TGTGCCAGCAGCTTGGTTACACTCTCCTACGAGCAGTACTTC.

V usage is TRBV19 and J usage is TRBJ1-1; D not certain. Trimming left V 8 bases short and J 3 bases short, with 10 bases between. The CDR3 consists of 12 residues. From germline, CDR1 is LNHDA and CDR2 SQIVND (reference sequence). CDR3 sequence reads: CASARGYTEAFF. CDR3 nucleotide sequence: TGTGCCAGTGCACGAGGGTACACTGAAGCTTTCTTT.

CDR3 nucleotide sequence: TGTGCCAGCAGTTTTAAAAGAGGGAGCCAAGAGACCCAGTACTTC. Amino acid sequence: CASSFKRGSQETQYF. The gene calls are TRBV27 and TRBJ2-5, with D perhaps matching TRBD2 (5 bases). This CDR3 spans 15 amino acids. From germline, CDR1 is MNHEY and CDR2 SMNVEV (reference sequence). V was clipped by 3 bases and J by 1 base, with 12 bases between them.

The rearrangement joins TRBV6-5 to TRBJ2-2; 9 bases fit TRBD2. The CDR3 consists of 19 residues. The germline CDR1 and CDR2 sequences are MNHEY and SVGAGI. The trim removed 0 bases at V and 9 bases at J, leaving 17 bases unmatched. CDR3 residues: CASSYSTGAGGSVNWELFF. The CDR3, as DNA: TGTGCCAGCAGTTACTCGACGGGAGCGGGGGGCTCGGTTAACTGGGAGCTGTTTTTT.

This clonotype was picked up a small number of times. The V and J genes are TRBV7-9 and TRBJ1-1; D ambiguous. The CDR3 is 13 amino acids. Germline V gene lookup returns CDR1 SEHNR and CDR2 FQNEAQ (reference sequence). V lost 3 bases and J lost 8, with 13 bases in between. In DNA, the CDR3 is TGTGCCAGCAGCTTGCACGGACGGAAGGAAGCTTTCTTT. It yields the protein CASSLHGRKEAFF.

This clonotype was observed once. At one end the junction does not follow the germline gene, possibly because of a read error. The chain recombines TRBV6-5 with TRBJ2-1; D is possibly TRBD1 (5 bases). Germline assignment: CDR1 MNHEY and CDR2 SVGAGI. CDR3 length: 14 amino acids. CDR3 loop: CVSSTKGSPREQFF. As DNA, the CDR3 is TGTGTCAGCAGCACTAAGGGGTCTCCGAGGGAGCAGTTCTTC.

The rearrangement uses TRBV11-2 and TRBJ1-1, with 10 bases fitting TRBD1. The CDR3 totals 15 residues. CDR1 and CDR2 from the germline V gene are SGHAT and FQNNGV. Germline trimming cut 4 bases from V and 4 bases from J; bases unmatched to any gene: 6. The DNA for the CDR3 is TGTGCCAGCAGCTACGGGACAGGGGTGAGCACTGAAGCTTTCTTT. Protein product: CASSYGTGVSTEAFF.

V usage is TRBV4-3 and J usage is TRBJ2-3; no reliable D call. The CDR3 consists of 15 residues. The germline gives CDR1 LGHNA, CDR2 YSLEER. Trimming shortened V by 2 bases and J by 6 bases, and 15 bases separated the two germline ends. The CDR3 sequence is CASSQSRLLADTQYF. In nucleotides, the CDR3 is TGCGCCAGCAGCCAATCTCGGCTGCTGGCGGATACGCAGTATTTT.